The 3 T cell receptor beta chains reported below all come from one sample, sequenced in a study of CD4+ T cells in melanoma (dated by TCRdb to between 2021 and 2024). Library preparation was by the immunoSEQ multiplex PCR assay. TCRdb took over this immuneACCESS table, retaining in-frame rearrangements with V and J assigned. Such tables are incomplete; in checked studies, under half of the missing clones stem from an unresolved V gene, and the remainder is unexplained. The sample table holds fewer than 55,000 clones, of which roughly 89% were seen once. The top ten constitute 10% to 15% of the sample. Sequencing input: peripheral blood. These TCRs come from a human donor with melanoma.

The V and J genes are TRBV4-3 and TRBJ2-3, with TRBD2 as a possible D gene (6 bases). Trimming took off 0 bases at V and 2 bases at J, with 12 bases between the two ends. The CDR3 extends over 16 amino acids. Germline assignment: CDR1 LGHNA and CDR2 YSLEER. The CDR3 nucleotides read TGCGCCAGCAGCCAAGAGGGTGGGGGGAACACAGATACGCAGTATTTT. This gives the protein CASSQEGGGNTDTQYF.

The chain employs TRBV6-1 and TRBJ2-7; no definite D call. This CDR3 comprises 15 residues. Deletions cut 0 bases from V and 0 bases from J, with 9 bases between. Germline CDR1 and CDR2: MNHNS and SASEGT. CDR3 region: CASSEAFLSSYEQYF. DNA for the CDR3: TGTGCCAGCAGTGAAGCTTTTCTCAGCTCCTACGAGCAGTACTTC.

The V call is TRBV19, the J call TRBJ2-2; no clear D gene. Germline CDR1 LNHDA, CDR2 SQIVND (reference sequence). The CDR3 has 12 amino acids. With 5 bases removed from V and 6 bases from J, the gap between germline ends came to 7 bases. For the CDR3, the DNA is TGTGCCAGTAGTCACTTCTCCGGGGAGCTGTTTTTT. Translation: CASSHFSGELFF.